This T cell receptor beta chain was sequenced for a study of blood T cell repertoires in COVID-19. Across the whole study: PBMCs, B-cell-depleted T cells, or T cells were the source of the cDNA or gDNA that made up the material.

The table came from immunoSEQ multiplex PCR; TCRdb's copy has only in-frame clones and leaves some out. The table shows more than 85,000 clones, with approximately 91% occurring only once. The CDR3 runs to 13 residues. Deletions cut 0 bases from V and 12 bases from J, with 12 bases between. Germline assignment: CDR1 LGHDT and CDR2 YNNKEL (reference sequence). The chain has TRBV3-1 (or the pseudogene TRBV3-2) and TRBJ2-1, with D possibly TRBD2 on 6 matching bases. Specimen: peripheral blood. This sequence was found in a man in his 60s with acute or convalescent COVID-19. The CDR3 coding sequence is TGTGCCAGCAGCCAAGATAAAGGAGGGTTGCAGTTCTTC. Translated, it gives CASSQDKGGLQFF.